This T cell receptor (beta chain) was profiled in a study of cytomegalovirus exposure and HLA in healthy donors. Study overall: Unique TCRs numbering some 93 million, obtained from HLA-typed donors, made up an early data release. Study observations and caveats: An analysis was carried out at a later point. It showed that HLA-associated TCR beta chains were more clonally expanded than equally common non-associated chains.

As to this clone: Its antigen is still unknown.

V lost 4 bases to trimming and J lost 8 bases, with 15 bases between them. This CDR3 has 14 residues. Germline CDR1 reads KGHSH; CDR2 reads LQKENI. PCR amplification relied on 60 Vbeta primers (plus 13 Jbeta primers). TCRdb's table, derived via immunoSEQ multiplex PCR, lists solely in-frame clones and lacks some. The table has some 89,000 clones, 80% to 90% seen once. This clonotype was obtained from a woman in her thirties in good health and CMV-seronegative. Source material: PBMCs. The gene calls are TRBV18 and TRBJ2-4, with TRBD2 as a possible D gene (6 bases). Here the CDR3 reads CASSLRAWEDIQYF. The DNA of the CDR3 is TGTGCCAGCTCACTACGGGCTTGGGAGGACATTCAGTACTTC.